The clone carrying this T cell receptor (beta chain) was counted many times. Individual cDNA molecules carried attached unique molecular identifiers. TCRdb re-derived calls from the 5' RACE reads in MiXCR, one entry per CDR3 protein. Here the sample spans 50,000 to 65,000 distinct CDR3 sequences, roughly 18% being singletons. The entry originates in a study of early T cells in non-severe SARS-CoV-2 infection. J gave up 0 bases and V 6 bases, and 14 bases lay outside the gene matches. Looked up from germline, CDR1 is MNHEY and CDR2 is SVGAGI. This CDR3 spans 19 amino acids. V gene TRBV6-5 combines with J gene TRBJ2-3, with 11 bases that match TRBD2. Sequences were derived from whole blood, sampled at baseline. This clonotype originated in an adult who was a healthcare worker with PCR-confirmed SARS-CoV-2 infection or an uninfected control (not recorded which). The CDR3 DNA is TGTGCCAGCAGCCCAATCTCCCCGGGACTAGCGGCTAGCACAGATACGCAGTATTTT. Its translation is CASSPISPGLAASTDTQYF.